Below are 23 T cell receptor beta chains sequenced from a single sample in a study of T cell clonality in common variable immunodeficiency. Study results and limitations: Fewer deletions and N-nucleotide insertions were reportedly seen in common variable immunodeficiency TCR beta sequences.

Their antigen targets remain unknown. Libraries were prepared by immunoSEQ multiplex PCR; TCRdb keeps only in-frame clonotypes and omits some of them. The sample has roughly 40,000 clones, none seen only once. Sequences were obtained from peripheral blood mononuclear cells. These receptor sequences come from a human donor with common variable immunodeficiency.

This clone was observed many times. From the germline J gene comes the end of the CDR3, since the read stops 3 residues before it. The V call is TRBV30, the J call TRBJ1-2; 8 bases map to TRBD1. The CDR3 runs to 15 residues. V was pared by 2 bases and J by 1 base, with 6 bases of the junction left unmatched. Germline assignment: CDR1 GTSNPN and CDR2 SVGIG (reference sequence). CDR3 DNA (partial): TGTGCCTGGAGTCGAGGACAGGGCTTTAACTATGGC. This gives the protein CAWSRGQGFNYG. The whole CDR3 region reads CAWSRGQGFNYGYTF.

This clone was recorded many times. The DNA ends 3 residues before the CDR3 does, and the rest of the CDR3 is filled in from the germline J gene. The rearrangement links TRBV19 to TRBJ1-5; tentative D call: TRBD1 (6 bases). Looked up from germline, CDR1 is LNHDA and CDR2 is SQIVND (reference sequence). The CDR3 has 14 residues. V lost 3 bases and J 7 bases, leaving 13 bases between the germline ends. The DNA read from the CDR3 is TGTGCCAGTAGTATTTCGCACAGGGACCAGCCC. Protein: CASSISHRDQP. The CDR3 in its entirety is CASSISHRDQPQHF.

This clone has just a few counts. The read gets to within 3 residues of the CDR3 end, and the germline J gene fills in the rest. This sequence joins TRBV6-1 and TRBJ2-7; 9 bases line up with TRBD2. In germline, CDR1 is MNHNS, CDR2 SASEGT. V was clipped by 0 bases and J by 0 bases; unmatched bases: 9. This CDR3 has 18 residues. Incomplete CDR3 DNA: TGTGCCAGCAGTGAAGCTCGAGCGGGAGGCCCTTTCTCCTACGAG. Protein: CASSEARAGGPFSYE. In full, the CDR3 reads CASSEARAGGPFSYEQYF.

This clone came up a few times. The sequenced fragment ends 3 residues before the CDR3 boundary, so the rest is inferred from the germline J gene. J is TRBJ1-5 and V is TRBV7-9, with 9 bases that match TRBD1. The CDR3 loop spans 15 amino acids. V lost 1 base, J lost 7 bases, and 5 bases stayed unmatched. CDR1 and CDR2 from the germline V gene are SEHNR and FQNEAQ (reference sequence). CDR3 DNA (partial): TGTGCCAGCAGCTTAGGGACAGGGGTTGTCCAGCCC. It codes for CASSLGTGVVQP. The complete CDR3 reads CASSLGTGVVQPQHF.

There are a few counts of this clone. The read terminates 3 residues ahead of where the CDR3 ends, so the germline J gene completes it. The rearrangement uses TRBV7-3 and TRBJ2-7, with a possible D match to TRBD1 (7 bases). The CDR3 has 16 residues. V lost 5 bases to trimming and J lost 0 bases, with 17 bases between them. Germline V gives CDR1 SGHTA, CDR2 FQGTGA. CDR3 DNA (partial): TGTGCCAGCAGCCTCGCGGGACAGTCCTTCTCCTACGAG. This encodes CASSLAGQSFSYE. The full CDR3 protein is CASSLAGQSFSYEQYF.

This clone was counted between two and nine times. Sequencing ends 3 residues short of the CDR3 end; the germline J gene provides the rest. The gene calls are TRBV18 and TRBJ1-4; 7 nucleotides match TRBD1. The CDR3 loop spans 16 amino acids. With 6 bases clipped from V and 3 bases from J, the junction kept 10 bases outside the gene matches. CDR1 is KGHSH, CDR2 LQKENI, per germline. CDR3 amino acids: CASSRLQGQSNEKLFF. The sequenced part of the CDR3 DNA is TGTGCCAGCTCCCGATTACAGGGGCAGTCTAATGAAAAA.

As regards this clone: The sequence runs out 3 residues before the end of the CDR3; the remainder is reconstructed from the germline J gene. The same CDR3 arises from other DNA sequences in this sample as well. V usage is TRBV18 and J usage is TRBJ1-2; a possible D gene is TRBD1 (6 bases). Per germline, CDR1 KGHSH and CDR2 LQKENI. This CDR3 is 13 amino acids long. Deletions cut 3 bases from V and 1 base from J, with 6 bases between. The sequenced part of the CDR3 DNA is TGTGCCAGCTCACCGGACAGTAACTATGGC. This codes for CASSPDSNYG. The full CDR3 protein is CASSPDSNYGYTF.

This clone was observed at least ten times. With the read ending 3 residues before the CDR3 end, the germline J gene is used to fill in that end. V is TRBV7-3 and J is TRBJ2-2; 7 bases agree with TRBD2. Germline-derived CDR1 and CDR2 are SGHTA and FQGTGA. Losses at the gene ends were 5 bases for V and 1 base for J; bases not matched to a gene: 4. The CDR3 has 15 amino acids. The part of the CDR3 DNA that was read is TGTGCCAGCAGCCGCTCTAGCGGGAACACCGGGGAG. Translation gives CASSRSSGNTGE. The entire CDR3 is CASSRSSGNTGELFF.

This clone was counted ten times or more. The read comes to an end 3 residues before the CDR3 does, leaving the germline J gene to fill in the end. This chain connects TRBV18 to TRBJ2-1; no definite D call. Trimming stripped 0 bases from V and 2 bases from J, with 5 bases between. The length of the CDR3 is 14 residues. The germline CDR1 and CDR2 sequences are KGHSH and LQKENI. The sequenced CDR3 bases are TGTGCCAGCTCACCACCGACTGCCTACAATGAG. It is translated as CASSPPTAYNE. In full, the CDR3 is CASSPPTAYNEQFF.

This clone has at least ten counts. Read data end 3 residues before the CDR3 end; the end is taken from the germline J gene. The chain joins TRBV29-1 to TRBJ1-1, with no clear D. CDR3 size: 11 residues. The V gene lost 7 bases and the J gene lost 1 base, with 7 bases spanning the gap. Germline loops: CDR1 SQVTM, CDR2 ANQGSEA. The sequenced part of the CDR3 DNA is TGCAGCGGCCCAGGGAACACTGAA. Protein: CSGPGNTE. The CDR3 reads in full as CSGPGNTEAFF.

This clone was found a few times. The read ends 3 residues before the CDR3 terminus; that terminus is restored from the germline J gene. V and J are TRBV2 and TRBJ2-5; tentatively, D is TRBD1 (6 bases). The CDR3 loop spans 16 amino acids. Germline values: CDR1 SNHLY, CDR2 FYNNEI. The V gene lost 2 bases and the J gene lost 0 bases, with 13 bases spanning the gap. The CDR3 sequence is CASSESGTTYQETQYF. The sequenced part of the CDR3 DNA is TGTGCCAGCAGTGAATCAGGGACAACGTACCAAGAGACC.

This clone was seen repeatedly, ten times or more. The sequence runs out 3 residues before the end of the CDR3; the remainder is reconstructed from the germline J gene. The rearrangement links TRBV19 to TRBJ2-1; 7 bases match TRBD2. CDR1 LNHDA and CDR2 SQIVND come from the germline V gene (reference sequence). Losses at the gene ends were 4 bases for V and 0 bases for J; bases not matched to a gene: 6. The CDR3 has 16 residues. The CDR3 DNA, read in part, is TGTGCCAGTAGTACCCTAGGCGGGAGCTCCTACAATGAG. Amino acid sequence: CASSTLGGSSYNE. The full-length CDR3 reads as CASSTLGGSSYNEQFF.

This clone was seen ten or more times. The read stops 3 residues short of the end of the CDR3; the missing end is completed from the germline J gene. Other DNA sequences of this sample code for an identical CDR3. V and J are TRBV29-1 and TRBJ1-5, with 7 nucleotides matching TRBD1. In germline, CDR1 is SQVTM, CDR2 ANQGSEA. Losses at the gene ends were 4 bases for V and 0 bases for J; bases not matched to a gene: 3. This CDR3 has 14 residues. CDR3 DNA, as far as it was read: TGCAGCGTTGGGGACAGTTATAGCAATCAGCCC. Translating it yields CSVGDSYSNQP. The complete CDR3 protein is CSVGDSYSNQPQHF.

As concerns this clone: The junction and the germline gene differ at one end; a read error may be behind it. The part of the CDR3 DNA that was read is TGTTCCAGCAGCTTACTAGCGGGATTTAACAATGAG. Residues: CSSSLLAGFNNE. The complete CDR3 protein is CSSSLLAGFNNEQFF. This sequence joins TRBV7-3 and TRBJ2-1, with 10 bases fitting TRBD2. The read ends 3 residues shy of where the CDR3 ends; the end is completed using the germline J gene. Germline V gene data show CDR1 as SGHTA and CDR2 as FQGTGA. The CDR3 is 15 amino acids.

A remark on this clone: With the read ending 3 residues before the CDR3 end, the germline J gene is used to fill in that end. The chain uses TRBV7-2 and TRBJ2-7, with 11 bases lining up with TRBD2. The CDR3 has 15 amino acids. The V gene end was trimmed by 5 bases and the J gene end by 1 base; junction bases not matched to a gene: 4. CDR1 is SGHTA and CDR2 is FQGNSA in the germline V gene. The sequenced part of the CDR3 DNA is TGTGCCAGCAGCCAGGGACTAGCGGTTTCCTACGAG. Its translation: CASSQGLAVSYE. The whole CDR3 sequence reads CASSQGLAVSYEQYF.

On this clone itself: The CDR3 extends 3 residues past the end of the read, so its final part is completed from the germline J gene. The rearrangement links TRBV5-1 to TRBJ2-7; D gene ambiguous. CDR1 is SGHRS and CDR2 is YFSETQ in the germline V gene. V was trimmed by 0 bases and J by 4 bases, leaving 5 bases between them. The CDR3 is 12 residues long. CDR3 residues: CASSLDFYEQYF. The sequenced CDR3 bases are TGCGCCAGCAGCTTGGACTTTTACGAG.

This clone turned up a few times. Read data end 3 residues before the CDR3 end; the end is taken from the germline J gene. The chain recombines TRBV6-2 or TRBV6-3 with TRBJ1-1; the D gene is possibly TRBD1 (5 bases). Germline assignment: CDR1 MNHEY and CDR2 SVGEGT. V gave up 0 bases and J gave up 6 bases, with 14 bases separating them. The CDR3 has 15 amino acids. Partial CDR3 DNA: TGTGCCAGCAGTTACTCGGCAGGGTCGGTCGCTGAA. It translates to CASSYSAGSVAE. From start to end, the CDR3 is CASSYSAGSVAEAFF.

This clone was found a few times. The read falls 3 residues short of the CDR3 end, and the missing part is taken from the germline J gene. The rearrangement uses TRBV5-1 and TRBJ2-5; D is possibly TRBD1 (6 bases). Germline lookup yields CDR1 SGHRS and CDR2 YFSETQ. The V gene lost 0 bases and the J gene lost 2 bases, with 8 bases spanning the gap. CDR3 length: 14 residues. CDR3 DNA (partial): TGCGCCAGCAGCTTGGAGGACAGACAAGAGACC. Protein sequence: CASSLEDRQET. The whole CDR3 sequence reads CASSLEDRQETQYF.

This clone showed up just a few times. Read sequence stops 3 residues before the CDR3 end, and the germline J gene provides the missing end. V and J are TRBV7-9 and TRBJ1-6; perhaps TRBD1 as D (5 bases). V was trimmed by 2 bases and J by 5 bases, leaving 10 bases between them. This CDR3 has 15 residues. Germline-derived CDR1 and CDR2 are SEHNR and FQNEAQ (reference sequence). The CDR3 sequence is CASSLIRQHNSPLHF. The CDR3 DNA, read in part, is TGTGCCAGCAGCTTAATTCGACAGCATAATTCACCC.

This clone was counted at least ten times. The missing CDR3 end, 3 residues past where the read stops, is filled in from the germline J gene. The chain carries TRBV7-6 and TRBJ2-1, with TRBD2 as a possible D gene (5 bases). Trimming cost V 4 bases and J 9 bases, with 10 bases left between them. Germline CDR1 is SGHVS and CDR2 is FNYEAQ. The CDR3 length is 12 residues. The CDR3 here is CASSSTSLEQFF. Incomplete CDR3 DNA: TGTGCCAGCAGCTCCACTAGTCTTGAG.

Of note for this clone: The read ends 3 residues shy of where the CDR3 ends; the end is completed using the germline J gene. The chain is built from TRBV19 and TRBJ2-7; TRBD1 matches 7 bases. The V gene end was trimmed by 1 base and the J gene end by 0 bases; junction bases not matched to a gene: 0. The CDR3 sequence is 14 residues long. CDR1 and CDR2 from the germline V gene are LNHDA and SQIVND (reference sequence). Here the CDR3 reads CASSIGDSSYEQYF. The sequenced CDR3 bases are TGTGCCAGTAGTATAGGGGACAGCTCCTACGAG.

This clone was detected many times. The missing CDR3 end, 3 residues past where the read stops, is filled in from the germline J gene. The V gene is TRBV30, the J gene TRBJ2-7; weak D call: TRBD2 (5 bases). V shed 3 bases and J shed 5 bases, with 20 bases lying between them. CDR3 length equals 15 residues. Germline V lookup: CDR1 GTSNPN, CDR2 SVGIG (reference sequence). Incomplete CDR3 DNA: TGTGCCTGGAGCCCAAGGTGGCTAGCCACCGACGAG. This sequence encodes CAWSPRWLATDE. The whole CDR3 is CAWSPRWLATDEQYF.

In this sample, this clone turned up many times. The read terminates 3 residues before the CDR3 end, so the remaining end is supplied by the germline J gene. The V call is TRBV20-1, the J call TRBJ2-7, with D unresolved. V lost 4 bases, J lost 3 bases, and 10 bases lay in between. Germline lookup yields CDR1 DFQATT and CDR2 SNEGSKA (reference sequence). The CDR3 is 12 amino acids. The sequenced part of the CDR3 DNA is TGCAGTGCTACTACGCAAGTCTACGAG. As protein: CSATTQVYE. The complete CDR3 sequence is CSATTQVYEQYF.